This T cell receptor beta chain was identified in a study of read filtering for tumor transcriptome and immune sequencing. Study context: Among patients, some 17 were male and about 15 female, aged about 47 to 85 (mean about 66). Revised staging placed eight or nine patients in R-ISS I, roughly 17 in II, 6 or 7 in III. Study results and caveats: Dropping single-read clonotypes raised IR-seq and RNA-seq shared-clonotype correlation. Sorted CD138-negative bone marrow cells were not purified T cells.

Deletions cut 2 bases from V and 9 bases from J, with 11 bases between. CDR3 length equals 13 residues. Germline V gene data show CDR1 as MDHEN and CDR2 as SYDVKM. This clonotype is categorized as large. Its antigen is not identified. The library was built from about 0.4 ug RNA with molecular barcoded adaptors for alpha/delta and beta/gamma chains. TCRdb re-analysed the reads in MiXCR, keeping a single row per CDR3 protein. The sample lists 8,900 or so distinct CDR3 sequences; around a sixth were seen once. The clonotype originates from a donor older than 35 with multiple myeloma. J is TRBJ2-1 and V is TRBV28, with D possibly matching TRBD2 (6 bases). Sequencing input: a population of CD138-negative cells sorted from bone marrow. CDR3: CASSLKSGVEQFF. The CDR3 region has the DNA TGTGCCAGCAGTTTAAAGTCGGGGGTTGAGCAGTTCTTC.